These 17 T cell receptor beta chains were sequenced from one sample in a study of shared clonotypes between healthy human individuals. Assay used: immunoSEQ multiplex PCR; TCRdb lists only in-frame clones, some missing. The sample lists some 510,000 clones; 60% to 85% were seen once. Source material: PBMCs. Receptor source: a middle-aged woman in good health. Some clones in this sample may be carry-over from other donors' samples.

This chain links TRBV7-9 with TRBJ1-5; 8 bases agree with TRBD1. V gave up 5 bases and J gave up 3 bases; unmatched junction bases: 6. The CDR3 runs 15 residues. In germline, CDR1 is SEHNR, CDR2 FQNEAQ (reference sequence). The DNA for the CDR3 is TGTGCCAGCAGCCCACAGGGGGGAGACAATCAGCCCCAGCATTTT. Protein sequence: CASSPQGGDNQPQHF.

This clone came up once. J is TRBJ1-1 and V is TRBV7-2, with 7 bases aligning to TRBD1. Unmatched junction bases numbered 10, after V lost 8 bases and J lost 10 bases. CDR3 length: 12 residues. The germline gives CDR1 SGHTA, CDR2 FQGNSA. In nucleotides, the CDR3 is TGTGCCAGCGGCCGGAGACAGGGCGGAGCTTTCTTT. Translated: CASGRRQGGAFF.

The chain joins TRBV29-1 to TRBJ2-2, with 7 bases lining up with TRBD2. V trimming: 6 bases; J trimming: 0 bases; junction bases outside the gene matches: 4. The germline V gene has CDR1 SQVTM and CDR2 ANQGSEA. The CDR3 spans 14 residues. CDR3 in amino acids: CSVRTSSNTGELFF. The CDR3 bases are TGCAGCGTCAGGACTAGTTCGAACACCGGGGAGCTGTTTTTT.

The chain is built from TRBV18 and TRBJ2-5, with 7 bases lining up with TRBD2. Looked up from germline, CDR1 is KGHSH and CDR2 is LQKENI. There are 13 residues in the CDR3. With V trimmed by 6 bases and J by 4 bases, 5 bases remained unmatched. The CDR3 DNA follows: TGTGCCAGCTCCCGGGACTATCGAGAGACCCAGTACTTC. This translates into CASSRDYRETQYF.

The genes are TRBV2 and TRBJ2-7; 12 nucleotides agree with TRBD1. The germline CDR1 and CDR2 sequences are SNHLY and FYNNEI. This CDR3 region has 12 residues. The V gene end was trimmed by 11 bases and the J gene end by 5 bases; junction bases not matched to a gene: 4. This chain's CDR3 is CAGRDRGHEQYF. The DNA of the CDR3 is TGTGCCGGCCGGGACAGGGGGCACGAGCAGTACTTC. The entire variable domain, with the rest obtained from reference TRBV2 and TRBJ2-7, is as follows: EPEVTQTPSHQVTQMGQEVILRCVPISNHLYFYWYRQILGQKVEFLVSFYNNEISEKSEIFDDQFSVERPDGSNFTLKIRSTKLEDSAMYFCAGRDRGHEQYFGPGTRLTVT.

As concerns this clone: This likely stems from a read error, as it lies one base from a far larger clone. The chain employs TRBV11-2 and TRBJ2-7; D unresolved. CDR1 and CDR2 (germline): SGHAT, FQNNGV. The V end lost 1 base, the J end lost 6 bases, and 10 bases lay between the germline ends. This CDR3 comprises 13 residues. The CDR3: CASSLGDGCEQYF. For the CDR3, the DNA is TGTGCCAGCAGCTTAGGTGATGGCTGCGAGCAGTACTTC.

The rearrangement joins TRBV5-4 to TRBJ2-5; 10 bases are shared with TRBD2. Per germline, CDR1 SGHNT and CDR2 YYREEE (reference sequence). The ends lost 4 bases at V and 4 bases at J; junction bases unmatched: 13. The CDR3 spans 17 residues. The CDR3 nucleotides read TGTGCCAGCAGCCTGGGTAGGAGCGGGAGGGCCGGAGAGACCCAGTACTTC. Its translation: CASSLGRSGRAGETQYF.

This clone has only one observation. V is TRBV7-6 and J is TRBJ2-2; D gene unclear. CDR3 length: 16 amino acids. Per germline, CDR1 SGHVS and CDR2 FNYEAQ. Trimming took off 0 bases at V and 7 bases at J, with 15 bases between the two ends. In DNA form, the CDR3 reads TGTGCCAGCAGCTTAGCGGTAGGCTCCCAAGGCGGGGAGCTGTTTTTT. Its translation is CASSLAVGSQGGELFF.

The CDR3: CASSYSRVEQYF. The CDR3 nucleotides are TGTGCCAGCAGTTACTCCCGGGTCGAGCAGTACTTC. The chain couples TRBV6-6 to TRBJ2-7; no reliable D call. This CDR3 comprises 12 residues. Germline lookup yields CDR1 MNHNY and CDR2 SVGAGI (reference sequence). V gave up 0 bases and J gave up 6 bases, with 6 bases separating them.

The count of this clone is one. The sample holds other DNA sequences that translate to the same CDR3. The chain has TRBV6-5 and TRBJ2-2, with D hard to call. CDR1 and CDR2 from the germline V gene are MNHEY and SVGAGI. The CDR3 runs 11 residues. The V gene lost 5 bases and the J gene lost 4 bases, with 2 bases spanning the gap. The CDR3 DNA reads as TGTGCCAGCAGTAGCACCGGGGAGCTGTTTTTT. Protein: CASSSTGELFF.

The V and J genes are TRBV19 and TRBJ2-7; D perhaps matches TRBD2 (6 bases). This CDR3 region has 13 residues. CDR1 LNHDA and CDR2 SQIVND come from the germline V gene (reference sequence). Deletions cut 5 bases from V and 2 bases from J, with 10 bases between. The CDR3, as DNA: TGTGCCAGTAGTCCGCGGGGAGCCTACGAGCAGTACTTC. Protein sequence: CASSPRGAYEQYF.

On this clone: Lacking the conserved final phenylalanine or tryptophan, this CDR3 likely reflects a read error. The limits of the CDR3 on the DNA are not certain, so only TCRdb's listed CDR3 is given. The chain couples TRBV5-3 to TRBJ2-7; the listed D gene, TRBD2, was not tested against the DNA. TRBV5-3 is assigned to the ORF class and has an uncertain function. Including both end residues, the CDR3 is 10 amino acids long. The CDR3 loop is CARSFGLGRI.

V usage is TRBV19 and J usage is TRBJ2-4, with D possibly matching TRBD1 (6 bases). The CDR3 contains 13 residues. Trimming removed 6 bases at V and 5 bases at J, with 11 bases between. Germline assignment: CDR1 LNHDA and CDR2 SQIVND (reference sequence). The CDR3 here is CASSRDNQNIQYF. CDR3 DNA sequence: TGTGCCAGTAGCCGGGACAACCAAAACATTCAGTACTTC.

This rearrangement joins TRBV10-3 to TRBJ2-5; D is perhaps TRBD1 (6 bases). Trimming took 6 bases from V and 0 from J, leaving 8 bases between them. CDR1 and CDR2 from the germline V gene are ENHRY and SYGVKD. The CDR3 runs to 13 residues. CDR3 sequence: CAIRDSYQETQYF. The CDR3 DNA sequence: TGTGCCATCAGGGACAGCTACCAAGAGACCCAGTACTTC.

The chain recombines TRBV5-1 with TRBJ1-2; D is uncertain. CDR1 is SGHRS, CDR2 YFSETQ, per germline. Trimming took off 0 bases at V and 2 bases at J, with 11 bases between the two ends. CDR3 length: 15 amino acids. This CDR3 is CASSLDTGPNYGYTF. DNA of the CDR3: TGCGCCAGCAGCTTGGATACGGGCCCCAACTATGGCTACACCTTC.

V and J are TRBV30 and TRBJ2-5; 10 bases line up with TRBD2. The germline V gene encodes CDR1 GTSNPN and CDR2 SVGIG (reference sequence). The CDR3 totals 18 residues. V shed 3 bases and J 4 bases; nucleotides not matched to a gene: 17. This CDR3 reads CAWRGTLPAGGPLETQYF. CDR3 DNA: TGTGCCTGGAGGGGGACCCTTCCAGCGGGAGGGCCCTTAGAGACCCAGTACTTC.

This clone was detected a few times. The rearrangement joins TRBV30 to TRBJ1-2; no clear D. Trimming left V 0 bases short and J 4 bases short, with 9 bases between. Germline V gives CDR1 GTSNPN, CDR2 SVGIG (reference sequence). The CDR3 spans 13 residues. The CDR3 spells CAWSVLAFYGYTF. The CDR3 DNA follows: TGTGCCTGGAGTGTATTAGCTTTCTATGGCTACACCTTC.